This TCR beta chain was profiled in a study of T cell responses to AZD1222 COVID-19 vaccine. General study results and limits: Elevations in Spike-specific TCR breadth and depth followed administration of two AZD1222 doses. Possibly, clonal diversity was underestimated; donors were largely white British and included more females. Repertoires in all cases were sampled only once the peak T cell response had passed.

In the case of this clone: Its antigen is still unknown.

Some clones are missing from TCRdb's copy, which holds only in-frame ones; the method was immunoSEQ multiplex PCR. The sample includes over 100,000 clones, roughly 83% of them seen just once. The TCR was taken from an adult in good health. Here the sequenced sample was peripheral blood, taken on day 0 of AZD1222 vaccination.

Here the CDR3 reads CASTKLGTEAFF. The CDR3 region has the DNA TGTGCCAGCACCAAACTCGGAACTGAAGCTTTCTTT. The chain couples TRBV28 to TRBJ1-1; D remains ambiguous. The germline V gene encodes CDR1 MDHEN and CDR2 SYDVKM. V was clipped by 7 bases and J by 5 bases, with 11 bases between them. This CDR3 has 12 amino acids.